This T cell receptor (beta chain) comes out of a study of Graves' ophthalmopathy and Graves' hyperthyroidism. As for this clonotype: This may be a read error: a much more frequent sequence differs by one nucleotide.

Researchers took RNA transcripts and amplified TCR beta CDR3 regions from them. Second-round multiplex PCR followed a first-round RT-PCR using HTBI primers. TCRdb called the multiplex PCR reads again in MiXCR, with one record for every CDR3 protein. The data show over 650,000 distinct CDR3 sequences, about 38% seen once. The CDR3 contains 14 residues. Germline-derived CDR1 and CDR2 are SEHNR and FQNEAQ (reference sequence). This chain joins TRBV7-9 and TRBJ1-1; tentative D call: TRBD1 (6 bases). What was sequenced was peripheral blood. This sequence was found in an adult man with Graves' ophthalmopathy. CDR3 DNA sequence: TGCGCCAGCAGCCAAGTAGGGGGTAACACTAAAGCTTTCTTT. This encodes CASSQVGGNTKAFF.